This T cell receptor beta chain was sequenced in a study of identical twins. Germline assignment: CDR1 MDHEN and CDR2 SYDVKM. Deletions cut 5 bases from V and 1 base from J, with 11 bases between. This CDR3 has 14 residues. In TCRdb, the 5' RACE reads were re-called with MiXCR into one record per CDR3 protein. The sample holds 400,000 to 550,000 distinct CDR3 sequences, 13% to 15% seen once. General study points: Findings came from cross-sectional statistics, without long-term follow-up of donors. Abundant beta clonotypes from cord blood had fewer insertions, unlike memory repertoires, which showed none.

This clonotype has a count of ten or more. Its antigen is not known. This same sample was also part of a study on yellow fever vaccine responses in identical twins.

V usage is TRBV28 and J usage is TRBJ2-5; D may match TRBD1 or TRBD2 (6 bases each). This receptor was taken from a woman between 18 and 30 years old in good health. Sequencing was performed on CD4+ T cells sorted from blood. In DNA form, the CDR3 reads TGTGCCAGCAGTCGGGGGCCCGCCCAAGAGACCCAGTACTTC. Translated: CASSRGPAQETQYF.